This T cell receptor (delta chain) was captured by sequencing in a study of gamma-delta T cells after stem cell transplantation. Germline V gene lookup returns CDR1 GEAIGNYY and CDR2 EKD. The CDR3 totals 18 residues. The V and J ends lost 3 bases and 0 bases, in that order; junction bases with no gene match: 9. This clone is large (0.1 to 1%) by share. TCRdb reanalysed the RT-PCR reads via CATT. The sample consists of about 2,300 delta-chain clones, approximately 7.7% of them appearing once. The chain combines TRDV2 with TRDJ1; 13 bases match TRDD3. Source material: gamma-delta T cells. This clonotype was obtained from a human donor. It is not recorded whose cells these are; they may come from a transplant donor. The CDR3 protein is CACDPVLGDTPYTDKLIF. The CDR3 DNA reads TGTGCCTGTGACCCCGTACTGGGGGATACGCCGTACACCGATAAACTCATCTTT.